This T cell receptor beta chain was identified during a study of blood T cell repertoires in COVID-19. About the study: Acute-phase and convalescent COVID-19 samples originated in the United States, Italy and Spain.

CDR1 and CDR2 from the germline V gene are LNHNV and YYDKDF (reference sequence). The CDR3 is 17 amino acids. V lost 0 bases to trimming and J lost 7 bases; unmatched junction nucleotides: 10. TCRdb's table, derived via immunoSEQ multiplex PCR, lists solely in-frame clones and lacks some. Among approximately 260,000 clones listed, 87% were seen once. The sequenced sample was PBMCs or T cells enriched from blood (not recorded which). The chain combines TRBV15 with TRBJ2-1, with 9 bases that match TRBD2. This TCR was recovered from a woman aged 25-40 years with acute COVID-19. The CDR3 protein is CATSRDISGRFINEQFF. The CDR3 coding sequence is TGTGCCACCAGCAGAGATATAAGCGGGAGGTTTATAAATGAGCAGTTCTTC.